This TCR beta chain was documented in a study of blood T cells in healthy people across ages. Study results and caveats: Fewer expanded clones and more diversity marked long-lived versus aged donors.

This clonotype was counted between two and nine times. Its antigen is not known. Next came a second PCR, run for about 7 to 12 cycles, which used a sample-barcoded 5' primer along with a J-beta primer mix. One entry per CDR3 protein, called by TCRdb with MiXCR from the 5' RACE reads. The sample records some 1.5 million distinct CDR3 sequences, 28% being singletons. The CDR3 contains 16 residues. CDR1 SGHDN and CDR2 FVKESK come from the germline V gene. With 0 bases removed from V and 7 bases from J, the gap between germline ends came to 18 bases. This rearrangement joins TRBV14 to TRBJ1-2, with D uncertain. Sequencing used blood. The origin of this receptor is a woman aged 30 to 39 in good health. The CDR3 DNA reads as TGTGCCAGCAGCCAAGACCTAACGGGCGGGGATCGTGGCTACACCTTC. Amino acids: CASSQDLTGGDRGYTF.